Shown below are 15 T cell receptor beta chains from a single sample sequenced in a study of blood T cell repertoires in COVID-19. Assay: immunoSEQ multiplex PCR; the TCRdb copy retains only in-frame clones and omits some. The sample yields about 310,000 clones, around 87% seen once. Specimen: peripheral blood. These receptors were obtained from a man aged 50-60 years with active or convalescent COVID-19.

V gene TRBV6-6 combines with J gene TRBJ2-5; D may be TRBD1 (6 bases). This CDR3 contains 16 residues. Trimming shortened V by 6 bases and J by 1 base, and 18 bases separated the two germline ends. Germline CDR1 and CDR2: MNHNY and SVGAGI (reference sequence). This CDR3 reads CASSMTGQPPQETQYF. CDR3 bases: TGTGCCAGCAGCATGACAGGCCAGCCTCCCCAAGAGACCCAGTACTTC.

This chain connects TRBV27 to TRBJ2-5; D is perhaps TRBD2 (7 bases). The CDR3 is 19 amino acids. From germline, CDR1 is MNHEY and CDR2 SMNVEV (reference sequence). V dropped 0 bases and J dropped 1 base, with 21 bases sitting between them. The CDR3 bases are TGTGCCAGCAGTTTATCCGTCCGGGGGGCTAACCACTTCCAAGAGACCCAGTACTTC. It yields the protein CASSLSVRGANHFQETQYF.

The chain links TRBV7-2 to TRBJ2-7; D possibly corresponds to TRBD2 (7 bases). The CDR3 extends over 15 amino acids. Between the trimmed V and J ends, which lost 5 bases and 0 bases, there was a span of 14 bases. Germline V gene lookup returns CDR1 SGHTA and CDR2 FQGNSA. This chain's CDR3 is CASSLVGGLSYEQYF. The DNA of the CDR3 is TGTGCCAGCAGCCTGGTCGGGGGGCTCTCCTACGAGCAGTACTTC.

Turning to this clone: The junction and the germline gene differ at one end; a read error may be behind it. The chain couples TRBV28 to TRBJ1-6; D might be TRBD1 (6 bases). Per the germline V gene, CDR1 is MDHEN and CDR2 is SYDVKM. This CDR3 has 14 amino acids. This chain's CDR3 is CAGSLHRVDSPLHF. Written as DNA, the CDR3 is TGTGCCGGCAGTTTACACAGGGTTGATTCACCCCTCCACTTT.

V and J are TRBV6-5 and TRBJ2-3; 8 nucleotides align to TRBD1. This CDR3 region has 15 residues. Germline CDR1 MNHEY, CDR2 SVGAGI. V gave up 7 bases and J gave up 0 bases; unmatched junction bases: 6. This CDR3 reads CASKQGAISTDTQYF. CDR3 coding DNA: TGTGCCAGCAAGCAGGGGGCGATTAGCACAGATACGCAGTATTTT.

The chain recombines TRBV5-1 with TRBJ2-7; D may be TRBD2 (6 bases). The V end was cut by 3 bases, the J end by 2 bases, with 15 bases between. Germline CDR1 reads SGHRS; CDR2 reads YFSETQ. The CDR3 consists of 15 residues. In DNA, the CDR3 is TGCGCCAGCAGCTCCAATGCGGGGCCAACCTACGAGCAGTACTTC. Its translation is CASSSNAGPTYEQYF.

The chain carries TRBV20-1 and TRBJ1-1; possibly TRBD1 for D (6 bases). This CDR3 region has 15 residues. V lost 3 bases and J 0 bases, leaving 14 bases between the germline ends. CDR1 and CDR2 (germline): DFQATT, SNEGSKA (reference sequence). CDR3 bases: TGCAGTGCTAGTGGGACAAATAGAATGAACACTGAAGCTTTCTTT. As protein: CSASGTNRMNTEAFF.

Notes on this clone: One end of the junction varies from germline; a read error may be responsible. The CDR3 DNA reads TGTGCCACCTACCGGGAAAGACTGTTTTTT. Translated, it gives CATYRERLFF. The chain uses TRBV28 and TRBJ1-4; D gene ambiguous. Germline V gene sequence: CDR1 MDHEN, CDR2 SYDVKM. CDR3 length equals 10 residues.

The chain employs TRBV5-1 and TRBJ2-1, with 8 bases aligning to TRBD1. Germline V gives CDR1 SGHRS, CDR2 YFSETQ. The CDR3 covers 15 residues. The ends lost 4 bases at V and 6 bases at J; junction bases unmatched: 9. CDR3 protein: CASSLGQGIGNEQFF. The DNA for the CDR3 is TGCGCCAGCAGCCTCGGACAGGGAATTGGCAATGAGCAGTTCTTC. The full variable domain, rest sourced from reference TRBV5-1 and TRBJ2-1, is KAGVTQTPRYLIKTRGQQVTLSCSPISGHRSVSWYQQTPGQGLQFLFEYFSETQRNKGNFPGRFSGRQFSNSRSEMNVSTLELGDSALYLCASSLGQGIGNEQFFGPGTRLTVL.

The table lists this clone with a count of one. The chain is built from TRBV7-3 and TRBJ2-2; TRBD1 matches at 8 bases. CDR1 and CDR2 from the germline V gene are SGHTA and FQGTGA. Trimming at V came to 2 bases and at J to 0 bases, leaving 5 bases not matched to a gene. The CDR3 is made up of 17 amino acids. The CDR3 region is CASSLVGTGTNTGELFF. The CDR3 DNA reads as TGTGCCAGCAGCTTAGTAGGGACAGGAACGAACACCGGGGAGCTGTTTTTT.

J is TRBJ1-2 and V is TRBV18; 8 bases agree with TRBD1. After removal of 0 bases from V and 4 bases from J, the junction contained 4 bases not matched to a gene. Germline lookup yields CDR1 KGHSH and CDR2 LQKENI. The length of the CDR3 is 15 residues. CDR3 DNA: TGTGCCAGCTCACCACCGACAGGGGCGAGCTATGGCTACACCTTC. This translates into CASSPPTGASYGYTF.

This clone was detected many times. The gene calls are TRBV5-5 and TRBJ1-1; D unclear. CDR1 SGHKS and CDR2 YYEKEE come from the germline V gene (reference sequence). With 0 bases removed from V and 11 bases from J, the gap between germline ends came to 14 bases. CDR3 length: 13 residues. CDR3 bases: TGTGCCAGCAGCTTGGCGAGTCGAGGTTGGGCTTTCTTT. Translated: CASSLASRGWAFF.

The J gene is TRBJ2-5, the V gene TRBV4-2, with 8 nucleotides matching TRBD2. J was trimmed by 3 bases and V by 4 bases; bases with no gene match: 4. This CDR3 contains 14 residues. CDR1 is LGHNA, CDR2 YNFKEQ, per germline. The CDR3 spells CASSRGAGEETQYF. The DNA for the CDR3 is TGTGCCAGCAGCCGAGGAGCGGGGGAAGAGACCCAGTACTTC.

V usage is TRBV12-3 or TRBV12-4 and J usage is TRBJ2-2; D unclear. The V and J ends lost 5 bases and 4 bases respectively, with 8 bases between them. The CDR3 is 13 residues long. The CDR3 loop reads CASSPLLTGELFF. CDR3 nucleotides: TGTGCCAGCAGTCCTCTTCTCACCGGGGAGCTGTTTTTT.

The rearrangement uses TRBV6-5 and TRBJ2-7; D is unresolved. This CDR3 has 14 amino acids. Trimming removed 6 bases from V and 5 bases from J, with 17 bases in between. Germline-derived CDR1 and CDR2 are MNHEY and SVGAGI. DNA of the CDR3: TGTGCCAGCAGAGGAACAGAGAGAGCCCACGAGCAGTACTTC. It translates to CASRGTERAHEQYF.